This T cell receptor beta chain was found in a study of T cell responses to AZD1222 COVID-19 vaccine. General study findings and limits: Just a handful of AZD1222 recipients tested seropositive at baseline. Unmutated variant regions are reportedly the target of nearly half of TCRs that are spike-specific. Along spike, vaccine-associated CD4 TCRs were found throughout, with dominance at 160-218 and 743-854. No day 14 peak samples; only post-peak repertoires were characterized.

V lost 2 bases, J lost 5 bases, and 14 bases lay in between. The CDR3 totals 16 residues. Germline V gives CDR1 SGDLS, CDR2 YYNGEE. As to this clone: Antigen specificity is unknown.

This table comes from immunoSEQ multiplex PCR, and its TCRdb copy is limited to in-frame clones, with some not included. Counted here are over 45,000 clones, 70% to 90% occurring once; the ten biggest clones make up over 3.5%. This sequence was found in an adult in good health. Specimen: peripheral blood, collected on day 0 of AZD1222 vaccination. V usage is TRBV9 and J usage is TRBJ1-6; weak D call: TRBD1 (5 bases). CDR3 in amino acids: CASSVGDVEDNSPLHF. CDR3 coding DNA: TGTGCCAGCAGCGTTGGGGACGTGGAGGATAATTCACCCCTCCACTTT.